Reported below is one T cell receptor (beta chain). The entry originates in a study of cytomegalovirus exposure and HLA in healthy donors. Primers for the PCR totalled 60 Vbeta and 13 Jbeta. Some clones are missing from TCRdb's copy, which holds only in-frame ones; the method was immunoSEQ multiplex PCR. The repertoire table contains tens of thousands of clones. The V gene end was trimmed by 0 bases and the J gene end by 3 bases; junction bases not matched to a gene: 2. This CDR3 is built from 15 residues. The germline V gene encodes CDR1 SGDLS and CDR2 YYNGEE. The TCR was taken from a man in his fifties or sixties in good health and CMV-seronegative. The source material was PBMCs. V usage is TRBV9 and J usage is TRBJ1-4; 7 nucleotides agree with TRBD1. CDR3 sequence reads: CASSVVGTANEKLFF. The CDR3 DNA follows: TGTGCCAGCAGCGTAGTGGGGACAGCTAATGAAAAACTGTTTTTT.